This passage covers 7 T cell receptor beta chains from one sample sequenced in a study of technical replicates of blood from a handful of donors. This table comes from immunoSEQ multiplex PCR, and its TCRdb copy is limited to in-frame clones, with some not included. Among tens of thousands of clones listed, 96% were seen once. Input material: T cells isolated from PBMCs. These receptors were collected from a human donor in good health.

The CDR3 region is CASSVDRAHEQYF. The CDR3 coding sequence is TGTGCCAGCAGCGTGGACAGGGCCCACGAGCAGTACTTC. V and J are TRBV9 and TRBJ2-7; 8 bases agree with TRBD1. The CDR3 runs to 13 residues. Germline values: CDR1 SGDLS, CDR2 YYNGEE. V lost 2 bases, J lost 5 bases, and 3 bases stayed unmatched.

The chain uses TRBV9 and TRBJ2-3, with D uncertain. This CDR3 is built from 14 residues. CDR1 is SGDLS, CDR2 YYNGEE, per germline. V was cut by 0 bases and J by 8 bases, with 13 bases left in between. For the CDR3, the DNA is TGTGCCAGCAGCGTAGCCCAAAATCTCGGTACGCAGTATTTT. Translating gives CASSVAQNLGTQYF.

The chain employs TRBV6-1 and TRBJ2-1; D gene unclear. The CDR3 sequence is 12 residues long. The germline CDR1 and CDR2 sequences are MNHNS and SASEGT. Trimming removed 11 bases from V and 5 bases from J, with 13 bases in between. CDR3 in DNA: TGTGCCTCGACACCTTACGACAATGAGCAGTTCTTC. Protein product: CASTPYDNEQFF.

The genes are TRBV29-1 and TRBJ1-4, with TRBD1 as a possible D gene (6 bases). The V gene's germline CDR1 is SQVTM and CDR2 ANQGSEA. Trimming left V 6 bases short and J 4 bases short, with 12 bases between. This CDR3 is built from 13 residues. CDR3 nucleotides: TGCAGCGTAGTCCGGGACATTAATGAAAAACTGTTTTTT. It yields the protein CSVVRDINEKLFF.

This chain joins TRBV4-2 and TRBJ1-1; D possibly corresponds to TRBD1 (5 bases). The CDR3 spans 12 residues. Germline CDR1 reads LGHNA; CDR2 reads YNFKEQ. V was clipped by 5 bases and J by 3 bases, with 7 bases between them. The DNA for the CDR3 is TGTGCCAGCAGCGACAGCTACACTGAAGCTTTCTTT. It is translated as CASSDSYTEAFF.

This chain connects TRBV11-2 to TRBJ2-1; TRBD2 agrees at 7 bases. V shed 4 bases and J 3 bases; nucleotides not matched to a gene: 9. Germline V CDR1 and CDR2: SGHAT, FQNNGV. The CDR3 has 16 residues. The CDR3 loop reads CASSSTTSVNYNEQFF. DNA of the CDR3: TGTGCCAGCAGCTCAACCACTAGCGTGAACTACAATGAGCAGTTCTTC.

V usage is TRBV7-2 and J usage is TRBJ2-1; the D is unclear. The CDR3 covers 13 residues. V dropped 7 bases and J dropped 2 bases, with 9 bases sitting between them. Germline V lookup: CDR1 SGHTA, CDR2 FQGNSA. CDR3 nucleotide sequence: TGTGCCAGCACTCCGAGCCCCTACAATGAGCAGTTCTTC. Protein: CASTPSPYNEQFF.